A single sample is the source of the 5 T cell receptor beta chains below, sequenced in a study of a mutant IDH1 vaccine in newly diagnosed glioma. The time point: week 35, safety follow-up. A 20-mer mutant IDH1 peptide at 300 ug was injected subcutaneously with topical imiquimod. Sequencing was performed with immunoSEQ multiplex PCR; in TCRdb, only in-frame clones are kept and a portion is missing. In the table there are about 56,000 clones, about 86% of which are singletons. These receptors have no known antigen. The sequencing used PBMCs, collected from a glioma patient whose treatment included an IDH1 peptide vaccine. These receptors were obtained from a man aged 40-50 years with glioma.

The rearrangement uses TRBV18 and TRBJ1-5; 7 bases are shared with TRBD1. The CDR3 has 17 residues. Trimming took 2 bases from V and 0 from J; bases not matched to a gene: 7. The V gene's germline CDR1 is KGHSH and CDR2 LQKENI. The CDR3 sequence: CASSPVSPGGSNQPQHF. The CDR3 DNA reads TGTGCCAGCTCACCAGTGTCTCCAGGGGGTAGCAATCAGCCCCAGCATTTT.

This chain joins TRBV28 and TRBJ1-1; D is perhaps TRBD1 (6 bases). The germline gives CDR1 MDHEN, CDR2 SYDVKM. Trimming shortened V by 4 bases and J by 7 bases, and 10 bases separated the two germline ends. The CDR3 loop spans 12 amino acids. CDR3 amino acids: CASSSRGVEAFF. The DNA of the CDR3 is TGTGCCAGCAGTTCAAGGGGGGTTGAAGCTTTCTTT.

In its sample, this clone was seen a few times. V gene TRBV9 combines with J gene TRBJ2-6; D is uncertain. The CDR3 extends over 15 amino acids. Germline lookup yields CDR1 SGDLS and CDR2 YYNGEE. Between the trimmed V and J ends, which lost 0 bases and 4 bases, there was a span of 8 bases. The DNA of the CDR3 is TGTGCCAGCAGCGTAGGGCTATCCGGGGCCAACGTCCTGACTTTC. It encodes CASSVGLSGANVLTF.

The rearrangement uses TRBV5-1 and TRBJ2-7; 10 bases fit TRBD2. CDR3 length equals 15 residues. CDR1 is SGHRS, CDR2 YFSETQ, per germline. Losses at the gene ends were 0 bases for V and 2 bases for J; bases not matched to a gene: 2. The CDR3 region is CASSLALAGTYEQYF. The CDR3 DNA is TGCGCCAGCAGCTTGGCACTAGCGGGAACCTACGAGCAGTACTTC.

This chain joins TRBV18 and TRBJ2-2, with D tentatively TRBD1 or TRBD2 (5 bases each). Germline V lookup: CDR1 KGHSH, CDR2 LQKENI. The CDR3 has 17 amino acids. V lost 0 bases and J 5 bases, leaving 16 bases between the germline ends. The CDR3 reads CASSPPMAGSGTGELFF. The CDR3 DNA reads TGTGCCAGCTCACCACCGATGGCAGGGAGCGGTACCGGGGAGCTGTTTTTT.